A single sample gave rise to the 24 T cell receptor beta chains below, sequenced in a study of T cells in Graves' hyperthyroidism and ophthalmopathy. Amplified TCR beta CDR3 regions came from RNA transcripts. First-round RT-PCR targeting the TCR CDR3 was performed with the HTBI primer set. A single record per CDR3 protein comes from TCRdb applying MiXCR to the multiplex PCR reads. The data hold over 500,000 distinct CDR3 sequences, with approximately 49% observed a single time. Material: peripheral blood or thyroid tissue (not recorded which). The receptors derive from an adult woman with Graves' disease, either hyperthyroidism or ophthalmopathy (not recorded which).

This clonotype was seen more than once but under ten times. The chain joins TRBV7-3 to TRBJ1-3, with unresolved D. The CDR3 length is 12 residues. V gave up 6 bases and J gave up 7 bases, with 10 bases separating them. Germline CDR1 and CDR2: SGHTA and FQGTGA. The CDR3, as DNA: TGTGCCAGCAGTGTATCCTCGAACACCATATATTTT. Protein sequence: CASSVSSNTIYF.

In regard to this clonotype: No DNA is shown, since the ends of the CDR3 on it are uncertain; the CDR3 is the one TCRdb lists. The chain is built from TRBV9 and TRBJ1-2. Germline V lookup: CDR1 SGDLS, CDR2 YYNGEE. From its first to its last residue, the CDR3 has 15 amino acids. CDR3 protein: CACSVERDSNYGYTF.

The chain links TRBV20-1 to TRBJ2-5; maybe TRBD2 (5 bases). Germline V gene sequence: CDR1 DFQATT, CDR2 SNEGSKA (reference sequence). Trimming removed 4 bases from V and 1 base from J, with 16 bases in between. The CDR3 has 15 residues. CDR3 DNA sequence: TGCAGTGCTATGATTGGGCGGGTTCTCCAAGAGACCCAGTACTTC. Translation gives CSAMIGRVLQETQYF.

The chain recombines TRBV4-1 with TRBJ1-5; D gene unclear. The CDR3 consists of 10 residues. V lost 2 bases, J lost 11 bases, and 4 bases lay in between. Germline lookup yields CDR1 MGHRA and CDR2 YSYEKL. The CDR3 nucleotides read TGCGCCAGCAGCCAAAGGACCCAGCATTTT. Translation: CASSQRTQHF.

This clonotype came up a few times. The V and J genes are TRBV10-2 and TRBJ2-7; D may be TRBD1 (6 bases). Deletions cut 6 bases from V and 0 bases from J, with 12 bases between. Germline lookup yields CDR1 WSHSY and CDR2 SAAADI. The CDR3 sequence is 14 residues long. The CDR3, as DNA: TGCGCCAGCAGAGTGACAGGTCTCTCCTACGAGCAGTACTTC. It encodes CASRVTGLSYEQYF.

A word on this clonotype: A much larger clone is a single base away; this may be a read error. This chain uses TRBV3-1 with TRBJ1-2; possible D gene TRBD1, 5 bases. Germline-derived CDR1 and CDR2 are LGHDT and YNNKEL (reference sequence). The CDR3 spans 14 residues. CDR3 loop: CASSQTDTNDGYTF. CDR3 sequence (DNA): TGTGCCAGCAGCCAGACAGACACTAACGATGGCTACACCTTC.

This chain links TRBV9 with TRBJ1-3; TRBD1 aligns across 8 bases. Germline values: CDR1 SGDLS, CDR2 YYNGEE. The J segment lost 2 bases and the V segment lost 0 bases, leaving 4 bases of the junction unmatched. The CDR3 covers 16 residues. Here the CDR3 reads CASSVAWTGTGNTIYF. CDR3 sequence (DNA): TGTGCCAGCAGCGTAGCCTGGACAGGGACTGGAAACACCATATATTTT.

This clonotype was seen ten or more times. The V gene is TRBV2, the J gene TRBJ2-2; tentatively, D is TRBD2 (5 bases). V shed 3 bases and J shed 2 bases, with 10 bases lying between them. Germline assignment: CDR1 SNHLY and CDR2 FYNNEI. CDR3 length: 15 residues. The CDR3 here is CASSDGAVNTGELFF. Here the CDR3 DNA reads TGTGCCAGCAGTGACGGAGCGGTCAACACCGGGGAGCTGTTTTTT.

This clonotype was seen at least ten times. The CDR3 region has the DNA TGCAGTGCTAGAGAGTTGACCTCTGGGGCCAACGTCCTGACTTTC. Its protein is CSARELTSGANVLTF. The rearrangement joins TRBV20-1 to TRBJ2-6; D remains unclear. The CDR3 totals 15 residues. Per the germline V gene, CDR1 is DFQATT and CDR2 is SNEGSKA (reference sequence). Trimming removed 0 bases from V and 0 bases from J, with 6 bases in between.

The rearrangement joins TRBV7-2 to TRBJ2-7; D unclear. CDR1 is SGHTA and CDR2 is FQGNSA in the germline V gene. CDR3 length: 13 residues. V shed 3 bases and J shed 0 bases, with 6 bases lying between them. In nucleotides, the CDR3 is TGTGCCAGCAGCTTCCTCCCCTCCTACGAGCAGTACTTC. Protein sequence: CASSFLPSYEQYF.

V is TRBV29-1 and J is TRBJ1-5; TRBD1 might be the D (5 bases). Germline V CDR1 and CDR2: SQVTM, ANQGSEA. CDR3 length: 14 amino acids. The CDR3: CRLTGPGGNQPQHF. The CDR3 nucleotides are TGCAGGCTGACGGGACCAGGAGGCAATCAGCCCCAGCATTTT.

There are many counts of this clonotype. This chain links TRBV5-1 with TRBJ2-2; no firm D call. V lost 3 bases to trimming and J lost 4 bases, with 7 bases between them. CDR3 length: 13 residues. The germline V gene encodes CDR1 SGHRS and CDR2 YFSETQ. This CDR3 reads CASSSRSTGELFF. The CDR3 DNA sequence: TGCGCCAGCAGCTCAAGATCCACCGGGGAGCTGTTTTTT.

Here the CDR3 reads CASSLGVVRGGRARNEQYF. Here the CDR3 DNA reads TGTGCCAGCAGCTTAGGAGTTGTCAGGGGCGGGAGGGCCCGGAACGAGCAGTACTTC. This chain connects TRBV7-8 to TRBJ2-7, with 9 bases identical to TRBD2. Looked up from germline, CDR1 is SGHVS and CDR2 is FQNEAQ. Trimming at V came to 1 base and at J to 5 bases, leaving 18 bases not matched to a gene. The CDR3 sequence is 19 residues long.

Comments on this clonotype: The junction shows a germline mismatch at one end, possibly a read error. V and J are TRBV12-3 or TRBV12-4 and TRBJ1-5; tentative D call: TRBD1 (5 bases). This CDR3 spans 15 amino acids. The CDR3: CASSLLGAANQPQHF. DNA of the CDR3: TGCGCCAGCAGCTTGTTAGGGGCAGCAAATCAGCCCCAGCATTTT.

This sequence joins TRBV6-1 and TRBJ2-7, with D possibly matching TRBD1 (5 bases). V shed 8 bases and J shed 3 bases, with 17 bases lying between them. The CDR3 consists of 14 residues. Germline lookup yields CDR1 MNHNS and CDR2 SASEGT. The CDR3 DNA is TGTGCCAGCCGGCGGATGGGGCAAGGCTACGAGCAGTACTTC. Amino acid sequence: CASRRMGQGYEQYF.

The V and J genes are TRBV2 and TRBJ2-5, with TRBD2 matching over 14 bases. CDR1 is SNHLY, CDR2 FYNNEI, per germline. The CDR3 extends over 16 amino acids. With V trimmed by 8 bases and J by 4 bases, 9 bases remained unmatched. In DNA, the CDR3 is TGTGCCAGCCCGGGACTAGCGGGAGTAGGAGGAGAGACCCAGTACTTC. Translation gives CASPGLAGVGGETQYF. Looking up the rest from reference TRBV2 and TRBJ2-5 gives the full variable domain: EPEVTQTPSHQVTQMGQEVILRCVPISNHLYFYWYRQILGQKVEFLVSFYNNEISEKSEIFDDQFSVERPDGSNFTLKIRSTKLEDSAMYFCASPGLAGVGGETQYFGPGTRLLVL.

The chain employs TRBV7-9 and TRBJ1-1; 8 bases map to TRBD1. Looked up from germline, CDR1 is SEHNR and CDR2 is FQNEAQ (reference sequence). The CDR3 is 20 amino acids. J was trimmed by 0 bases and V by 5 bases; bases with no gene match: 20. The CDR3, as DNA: TGTGCCAGCAGCCACCGGGACAGGCGAACACCGGGGAGCATGAACACTGAAGCTTTCTTT. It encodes CASSHRDRRTPGSMNTEAFF.

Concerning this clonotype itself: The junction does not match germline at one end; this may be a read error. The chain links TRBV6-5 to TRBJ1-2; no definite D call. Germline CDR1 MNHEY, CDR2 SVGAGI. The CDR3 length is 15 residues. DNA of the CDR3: TGTGCTAGCAGTTACGACCGGACCCTGAGGGATGGCTACACCTTC. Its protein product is CASSYDRTLRDGYTF.

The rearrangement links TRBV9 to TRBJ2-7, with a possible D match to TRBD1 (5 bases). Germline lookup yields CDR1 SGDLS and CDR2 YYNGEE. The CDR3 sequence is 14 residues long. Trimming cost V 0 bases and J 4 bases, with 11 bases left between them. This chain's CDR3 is CASSVGPTDYEQYF. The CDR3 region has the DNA TGTGCCAGCAGCGTAGGACCGACAGATTACGAGCAGTACTTC.

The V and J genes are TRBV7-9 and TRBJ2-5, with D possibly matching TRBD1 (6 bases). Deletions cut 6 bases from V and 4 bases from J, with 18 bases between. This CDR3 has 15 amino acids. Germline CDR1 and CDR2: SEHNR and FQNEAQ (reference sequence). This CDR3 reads CASSQWRQGSETQYF. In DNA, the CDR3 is TGTGCCAGCAGTCAATGGAGGCAGGGGTCAGAGACCCAGTACTTC. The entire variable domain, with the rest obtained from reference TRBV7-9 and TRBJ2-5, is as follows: DTGVSQNPRHKITKRGQNVTFRCDPISEHNRLYWYRQTLGQGPEFLTYFQNEAQLEKSRLLSDRFSAERPKGSFSTLEIQRTEQGDSAMYLCASSQWRQGSETQYFGPGTRLLVL.

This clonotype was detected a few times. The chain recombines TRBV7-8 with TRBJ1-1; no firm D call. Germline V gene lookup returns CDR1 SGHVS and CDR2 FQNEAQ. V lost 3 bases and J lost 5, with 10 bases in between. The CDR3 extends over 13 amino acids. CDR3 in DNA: TGTGCCAGCAGCTTGGGAAGGACGACTGAAGCTTTCTTT. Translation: CASSLGRTTEAFF.

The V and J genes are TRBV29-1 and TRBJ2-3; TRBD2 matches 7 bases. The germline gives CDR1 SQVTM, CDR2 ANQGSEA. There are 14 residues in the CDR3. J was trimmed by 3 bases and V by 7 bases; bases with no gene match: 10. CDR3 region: CSAGGSGQTDTQYF. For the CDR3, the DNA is TGCAGCGCGGGGGGTAGCGGCCAAACAGATACGCAGTATTTT.

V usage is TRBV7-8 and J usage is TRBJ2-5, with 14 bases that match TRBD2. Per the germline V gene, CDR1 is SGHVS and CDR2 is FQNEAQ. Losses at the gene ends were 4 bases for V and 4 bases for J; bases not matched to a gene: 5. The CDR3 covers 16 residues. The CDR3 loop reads CASSSGTSGRGETQYF. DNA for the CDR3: TGTGCCAGCAGCTCCGGGACTAGCGGGAGAGGAGAGACCCAGTACTTC.

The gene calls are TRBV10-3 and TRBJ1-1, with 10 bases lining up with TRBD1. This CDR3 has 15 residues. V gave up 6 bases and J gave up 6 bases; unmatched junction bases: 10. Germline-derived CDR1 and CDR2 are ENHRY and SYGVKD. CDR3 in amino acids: CAIRDPGQGSAEAFF. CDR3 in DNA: TGTGCCATCAGGGACCCGGGACAGGGGAGCGCTGAAGCTTTCTTT.